These T cell receptor beta chains were read from a single sample in a study of blood T cell repertoires in COVID-19. The data were produced by immunoSEQ multiplex PCR, yet TCRdb's version contains in-frame clones alone and is incomplete. The sample carries 95,000 or so clones, less than 85% recorded once. The specimen sequenced was peripheral blood. Source of these receptors: a human donor in a cohort sampled during active COVID-19. Both conserved end residues are trimmed from each CDR3. The order of the fields is CDR3 length, V gene, CDR3 protein.

>12|TRBV5-1
ASRLTGDTDTQY
>12|TRBV14
ASSPFGGAYGYT
>13|TRBV2
ASRDLTSSRETQY
>13|TRBV15
ATSRGGSVANEQF
>12|TRBV7-3
ASSPGTSGYGYT
>13|TRBV19
ASSIRGLAGETQY
>14|TRBV3-1/TRBV3-2
ASSQDVGGPFGTQY
>11|TRBV29-1
SVQPGGSYEQY
>14|TRBV9
ASSAGLAGSTGELF
>12|TRBV18
ASSRDRENSPLH
>10|TRBV6-5
ASSSPGQPQH
>14|TRBV9
ASSPRGAGGQETQY
>13|TRBV19
ASSAGQPSNYGYT
>12|TRBV6-6
ASSYSERGEKLF
>15|TRBV11-2
ASSDPGLAGGTYEQY
>12|TRBV6-2/TRBV6-3
ASSRRDRVDEQY
>12|TRBV7-9
ASSLDPPGGELF
>15|TRBV27
ASSLSGVAGGVNEQF
>14|TRBV5-1
ASSLNSVYSYNEQF
>12|TRBV6-5
ASRGGVTTGELF
>14|TRBV3-1/TRBV3-2
ASSQVQLLGSDTQY
>15|TRBV20-1
SASLPSGGASEETQY
>13|TRBV7-8
ASSPIRGGDEKLF
>13|TRBV29-1
SVDGTSGSTNEQF
>16|TRBV7-2
ASSLKASGGPSSYEQY
>12|TRBV6-4
ASSEGSFSDTQY
>15|TRBV5-1
ASSAGTSGRAGETQY
>12|TRBV5-5
ASSLVWRNTEAF
>13|TRBV6-1
ASLRVLSSGNTIY
>10|TRBV3-1/TRBV3-2
ASSQASAEAF
>12|TRBV11-2
ASSLPGLFFGLH
>12|TRBV28
ASRDRGGTDTQY